This T cell receptor beta chain was identified during a study of shared clonotypes between healthy human individuals. Study findings and constraints: The study's rarefaction showed incomplete sorted-subset sequencing despite large depth. Blood was the only sampled material, and tissue repertoires likely differ.

Generated by immunoSEQ multiplex PCR, the TCRdb table keeps only in-frame clones and is missing some. The sample shows about 2.4 million clones, just over 90% of them seen only once. Donors, without exception, were Caucasian adults residing in Nashville, Tennessee. As to this clone: No antigen is known for it.

The CDR3 is 15 amino acids. V shed 1 base and J shed 6 bases, with 12 bases lying between them. The germline V gene encodes CDR1 LNHNV and CDR2 YYDKDF (reference sequence). This clonotype was obtained from a man between 18 and 29 years old in good health. Specimen: naive CD4+ T cells sorted from blood. Subset noted: CD45RA+ positively selected. The chain links TRBV15 to TRBJ2-2; possible D gene TRBD1, 6 bases. The chain's CDR3 is CATSRVRGISGELFF. For the CDR3, the DNA is TGTGCCACCAGCAGAGTCAGGGGAATCTCCGGGGAGCTGTTTTTT.